This T cell receptor (beta chain) was obtained from a study of T cell responses to AZD1222 COVID-19 vaccine. The table came from immunoSEQ multiplex PCR; TCRdb's copy has only in-frame clones and leaves some out. This sample has approximately 120,000 clones, with approximately 86% found just once. V lost 4 bases, J lost 7 bases, and 3 bases stayed unmatched. CDR3 length: 14 residues. CDR1 is LGHDT and CDR2 is YNNKEL in the germline V gene (reference sequence). Source: peripheral blood, taken on day 0 of AZD1222 vaccination. The rearrangement joins TRBV3-1 (or the pseudogene TRBV3-2) to TRBJ1-6; 8 bases map to TRBD1. The TCR comes from an adult in good health. Here the CDR3 reads CASSLRDRNSPLHF. The CDR3 DNA follows: TGTGCCAGCAGCCTCCGGGACAGGAATTCACCCCTCCACTTT.